This TCR beta chain was recorded in a study of T cell repertoires in cytomegalovirus infection. From the reads, TCRdb called clonotypes with MiXCR, one entry per CDR3 protein. In the table there are around 280,000 distinct CDR3 sequences, roughly 13% of which are singletons. Germline assignment: CDR1 MGHDK and CDR2 SYGVNS. Trimming removed 4 bases at V and 6 bases at J, with 17 bases between. The CDR3 is 15 amino acids. The chain recombines TRBV25-1 with TRBJ2-3, with D possibly matching TRBD1 (5 bases). The sample taken for sequencing was PBMCs. The source is a human donor in good health (CMV status not recorded). Some clones in this sample may be carry-over from other donors' samples. The CDR3 is CASSVVKGLRDTQYF. CDR3 nucleotide sequence: TGTGCCAGCAGTGTGGTAAAGGGGCTGCGGGATACGCAGTATTTT.